This T cell receptor beta chain originates from a study of cytomegalovirus exposure and HLA in healthy donors. Study conclusions and caveats: Most sequenced TCRs were rare (though some public TCRs occurred in many donors).

Germline lookup yields CDR1 SGDLS and CDR2 YYNGEE. The CDR3 has 14 amino acids. The V and J ends lost 0 bases and 2 bases respectively, with 9 bases between them. The protocol was immunoSEQ multiplex PCR, while the TCRdb copy is restricted to in-frame clones and leaves out a portion. Among some 190,000 clones listed, roughly 86% were seen once. About this clone: Its antigen is unknown.

The sequenced material came from PBMCs. The rearrangement joins TRBV9 to TRBJ2-7; weak D call: TRBD1 (6 bases). The sequence was collected from a man younger than 40 in good health and CMV-seropositive. The CDR3 region is CASSVGDRTYEQYF. Here the CDR3 DNA reads TGTGCCAGCAGCGTAGGAGACAGGACCTACGAGCAGTACTTC. The full variable domain, its missing parts supplied by reference TRBV9 and TRBJ2-7, is DSGVTQTPKHLITATGQRVTLRCSPRSGDLSVYWYQQSLDQGLQFLIQYYNGEERAKGNILERFSAQQFPDLHSELNLSSLELGDSALYFCASSVGDRTYEQYFGPGTRLTVT.